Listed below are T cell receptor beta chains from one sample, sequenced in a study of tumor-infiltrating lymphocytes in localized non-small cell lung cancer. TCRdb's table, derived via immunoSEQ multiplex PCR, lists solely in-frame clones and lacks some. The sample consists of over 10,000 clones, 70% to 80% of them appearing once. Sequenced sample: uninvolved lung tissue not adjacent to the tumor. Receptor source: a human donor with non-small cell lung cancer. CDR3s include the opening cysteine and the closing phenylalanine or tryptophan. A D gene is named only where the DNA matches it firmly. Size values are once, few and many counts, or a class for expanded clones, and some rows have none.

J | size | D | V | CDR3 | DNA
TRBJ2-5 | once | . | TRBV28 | CASTGGRGETQYF | TGTGCCAGCACCGGAGGGAGAGGGGAGACCCAGTACTTC
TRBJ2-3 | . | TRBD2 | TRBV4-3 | CASSRFSGTSTDTQYF | TGCGCCAGCAGTCGTTTTAGCGGGACTAGCACAGATACGCAGTATTTT
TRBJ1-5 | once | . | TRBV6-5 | CASSFDSTAQPQHF | TGTGCCAGCAGTTTTGACAGTACGGCTCAGCCCCAGCATTTT
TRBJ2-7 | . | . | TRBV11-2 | CASSQTGLGGEQYF | TGTGCCAGCAGCCAGACAGGGCTCGGGGGAGAGCAGTACTTC
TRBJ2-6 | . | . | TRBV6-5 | CASSSTGSGANVLTF | TGTGCCAGCAGTTCTACAGGGTCTGGGGCCAACGTCCTGACTTTC
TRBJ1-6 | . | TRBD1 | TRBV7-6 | CASSSTTGSNSPLHF | TGTGCCAGCAGCTCCACGACAGGGTCTAATTCACCCCTCCACTTT
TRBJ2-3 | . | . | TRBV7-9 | CASSPRGSKQTDTQYF | TGTGCCAGCAGCCCTCGGGGGTCAAAACAAACAGATACGCAGTATTTT
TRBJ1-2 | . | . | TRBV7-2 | CASSLDLFRSGFNYGYTF | TGTGCCAGCAGCTTAGACCTCTTTAGGTCCGGGTTCAACTATGGCTACACCTTC
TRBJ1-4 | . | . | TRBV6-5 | CASSYSGVSKLFF | TGTGCCAGCAGTTACTCGGGCGTCTCAAAACTGTTTTTT
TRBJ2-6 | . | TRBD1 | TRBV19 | CASGQVPISGANVLTF | TGTGCCAGCGGACAGGTCCCTATATCTGGGGCCAACGTCCTGACTTTC
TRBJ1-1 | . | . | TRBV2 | CASRGDMNTEAFF | TGTGCCAGCAGGGGGGATATGAACACTGAAGCTTTCTTT
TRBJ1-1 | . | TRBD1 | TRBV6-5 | CASSDRGGAFF | TGTGCCAGCTCGGACAGGGGGGGAGCTTTCTTT
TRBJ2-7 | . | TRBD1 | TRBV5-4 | CASSPRQGWSYEQYF | TGTGCCAGCAGCCCCCGACAGGGGTGGTCCTACGAGCAGTACTTC
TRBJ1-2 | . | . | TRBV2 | CASTIWAGENGYTF | TGTGCCAGCACCATATGGGCAGGAGAGAATGGCTACACCTTC
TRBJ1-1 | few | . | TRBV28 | CASSAGELNTEAFF | TGTGCCAGCAGTGCCGGGGAACTGAACACTGAAGCTTTCTTT
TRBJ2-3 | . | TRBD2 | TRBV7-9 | CASSSSGGGTDTQYF | TGTGCCAGCAGCTCTAGCGGGGGGGGCACAGATACGCAGTATTTT
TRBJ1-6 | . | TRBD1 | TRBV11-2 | CASSLLPGTVVSPLHF | TGTGCCAGCAGCTTACTCCCCGGGACAGTGGTTTCACCCCTCCACTTT
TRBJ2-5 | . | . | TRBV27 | CASKGTQYF | TGTGCCAGCAAGGGGACCCAGTACTTC
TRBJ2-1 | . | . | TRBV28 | CASTSLLGVAAEQFF | TGTGCCAGCACCTCTCTCCTCGGGGTAGCGGCTGAGCAGTTCTTC
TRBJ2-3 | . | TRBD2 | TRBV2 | CASSVVAGGLRDTQYF | TGTGCCAGCAGCGTCGTAGCGGGAGGCCTTCGGGATACGCAGTATTTT
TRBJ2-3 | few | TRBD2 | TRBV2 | CASSETPGLGADTQYF | TGTGCCAGCAGTGAAACTCCGGGACTAGGGGCAGATACGCAGTATTTT
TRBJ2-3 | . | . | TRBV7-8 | CASSLWIGVTDTQYF | TGTGCCAGCAGCTTATGGATAGGGGTCACAGATACGCAGTATTTT
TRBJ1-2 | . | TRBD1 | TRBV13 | CASSLYRTGGDGYTF | TGTGCCAGCAGCCTATACCGGACAGGGGGCGACGGCTACACCTTC
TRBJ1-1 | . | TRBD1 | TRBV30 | CAWSGGQGRNTEAFF | TGTGCCTGGAGTGGCGGACAGGGGCGGAACACTGAAGCTTTCTTT
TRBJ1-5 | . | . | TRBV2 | CASSARETGNQPQHF | TGTGCCAGCAGTGCCAGGGAGACCGGCAATCAGCCCCAGCATTTT
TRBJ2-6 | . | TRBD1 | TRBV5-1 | CASSLSGQSGANVLTF | TGCGCCAGCAGCTTGTCGGGACAGTCTGGGGCCAACGTCCTGACTTTC
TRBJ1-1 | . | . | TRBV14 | CASSQDNSEEAFF | TGTGCCAGCAGCCAAGATAACTCGGAGGAAGCTTTCTTT
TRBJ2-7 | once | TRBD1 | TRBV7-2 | CASRPDRDSYEQYF | TGTGCCAGCAGACCCGACAGGGACTCCTACGAGCAGTACTTC
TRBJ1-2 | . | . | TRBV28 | CASSLSRGGGYTF | TGTGCCAGCAGTTTAAGCAGGGGAGGGGGCTACACCTTC
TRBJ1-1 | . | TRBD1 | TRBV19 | CASSIDLTGGMGTEAFF | TGTGCCAGTAGTATAGATCTGACAGGGGGCATGGGCACTGAAGCTTTCTTT
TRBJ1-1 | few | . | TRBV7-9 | CASSLGGAKIEAFF | TGTGCCAGCAGCTTAGGGGGGGCCAAAATCGAAGCTTTCTTT
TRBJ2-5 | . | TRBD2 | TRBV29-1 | CSVGAKREGETQYF | TGCAGCGTTGGGGCAAAACGGGAGGGAGAGACCCAGTACTTC
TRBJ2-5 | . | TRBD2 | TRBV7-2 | CASSLQAGGHTQYF | TGTGCCAGCAGCTTACAAGCGGGGGGGCATACCCAGTACTTC
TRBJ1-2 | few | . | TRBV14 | CASSLWRGWNYGYTF | TGTGCCAGCAGCCTCTGGCGAGGCTGGAACTATGGCTACACCTTC
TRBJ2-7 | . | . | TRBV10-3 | CAIGRDRLYEQYF | TGTGCCATCGGGAGGGACAGGCTCTACGAGCAGTACTTC
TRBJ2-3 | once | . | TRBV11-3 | CASSLGTDTQYF | TGTGCCAGCAGTTTGGGGACAGATACGCAGTATTTT
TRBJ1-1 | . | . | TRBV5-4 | CASSVRSRGKTEAFF | TGTGCCAGCAGCGTCCGCTCGCGTGGAAAAACTGAAGCTTTCTTT
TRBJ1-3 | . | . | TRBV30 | CAWEGPIPGSGNTIYF | TGTGCCTGGGAGGGCCCTATTCCCGGCTCTGGAAACACCATATATTTT
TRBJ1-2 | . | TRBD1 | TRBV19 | CASSIVIGTGGRGNYGYTF | TGTGCCAGTAGTATAGTCATCGGGACAGGGGGCAGAGGGAACTATGGCTACACCTTC
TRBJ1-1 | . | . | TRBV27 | CASSLLGGEGTEAFF | TGTGCCAGCAGTTTATTAGGAGGAGAGGGGACTGAAGCTTTCTTT